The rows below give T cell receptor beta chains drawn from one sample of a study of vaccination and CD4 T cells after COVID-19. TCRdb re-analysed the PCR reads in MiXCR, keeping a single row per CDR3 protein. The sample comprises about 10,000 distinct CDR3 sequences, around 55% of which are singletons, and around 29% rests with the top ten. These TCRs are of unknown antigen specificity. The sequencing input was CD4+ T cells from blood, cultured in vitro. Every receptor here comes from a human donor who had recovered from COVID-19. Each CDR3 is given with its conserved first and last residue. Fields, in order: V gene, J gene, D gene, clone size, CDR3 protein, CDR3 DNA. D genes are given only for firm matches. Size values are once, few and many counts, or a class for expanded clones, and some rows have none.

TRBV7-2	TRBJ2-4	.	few	CASSLWGNIQYF	TGTGCCAGCAGCTTGTGGGGCAACATTCAGTACTTC
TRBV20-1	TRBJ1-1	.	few	CSARATFGGGTEAFF	TGCAGTGCTAGAGCTACCTTCGGGGGGGGCACTGAAGCTTTCTTT
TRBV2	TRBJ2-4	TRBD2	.	CASSGGTGDIQYF	TGTGCCAGCAGCGGGGGGACGGGGGACATTCAGTACTTC
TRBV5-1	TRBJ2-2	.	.	CASSPRTSNTGELFF	TGCGCCAGCAGCCCTCGTACGTCGAACACCGGGGAGCTGTTTTTT
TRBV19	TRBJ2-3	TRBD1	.	CASRVAWDRGTDTQYF	TGTGCCAGTAGAGTAGCGTGGGACAGGGGGACAGATACGCAGTATTTT
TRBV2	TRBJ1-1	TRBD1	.	CASSEWTGGSGAFF	TGTGCCAGCAGTGAGTGGACAGGGGGCTCGGGAGCTTTCTTT
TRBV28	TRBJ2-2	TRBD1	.	CANNRGDTGELFF	TGTGCCAACAACAGGGGGGATACCGGGGAGCTGTTTTTT
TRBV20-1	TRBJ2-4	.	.	CSARALGDIQYF	TGCAGTGCTAGAGCCTTGGGTGACATTCAGTACTTC
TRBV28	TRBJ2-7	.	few	CASSLTGSSYEQYF	TGTGCCAGCAGTTTAACGGGGAGCTCCTACGAGCAGTACTTC
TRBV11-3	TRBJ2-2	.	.	CASSFSGTNTGELFF	TGTGCCAGCAGCTTCTCAGGGACCAACACCGGGGAGCTGTTTTTT
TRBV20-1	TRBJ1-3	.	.	CSASVGGAHRAGNTIYF	TGCAGTGCTAGTGTGGGTGGGGCTCACAGGGCCGGAAACACCATATATTTT
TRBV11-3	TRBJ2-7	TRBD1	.	CASSLEGYAGTGSYEQYF	TGTGCCAGCAGCTTAGAGGGGTACGCGGGGACAGGATCCTACGAGCAGTACTTC
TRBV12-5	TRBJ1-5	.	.	CASGLVPPTGSNQPQHF	TGTGCTAGTGGTTTGGTACCCCCGACAGGTAGCAATCAGCCCCAGCATTTT
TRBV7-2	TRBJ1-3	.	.	CASSLDRGGNTIYF	TGTGCCAGCAGCTTAGACCGGGGAGGAAACACCATATATTTT
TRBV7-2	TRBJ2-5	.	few	CASSLEAGRETQYF	TGTGCCAGCAGCTTAGAGGCGGGGAGGGAGACCCAGTACTTC
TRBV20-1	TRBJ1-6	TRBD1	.	CSARDHRGGGYNSPLHF	TGCAGTGCTAGAGATCACAGGGGAGGGGGCTATAATTCACCCCTCCACTTT
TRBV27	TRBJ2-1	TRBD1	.	CASRQGQGAHHEQFF	TGTGCCAGCAGACAAGGACAGGGGGCGCATCATGAGCAGTTCTTC
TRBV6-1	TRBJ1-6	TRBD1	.	CASRWDRTNSPLHF	TGTGCCAGCAGATGGGACAGGACTAATTCACCCCTCCACTTT